The TCR beta chain under discussion was sequenced for a study of T-cell reconstitution after alpha-beta-depleted transplantation in children. Study-level points and caveats: At around two months after transplant, the alpha-beta T cells were reportedly derived from several hundred expanded clones that came from non-depleted graft cells. After transplant, high TCRbeta diversity at day 60 in some patients arose from surviving recipient T cells and thymic progenitors. A year post-transplant, T-cell counts and diversity derived mostly from newly produced T cells.

For TCRbeta, the library was prepared with unique molecular identifiers. TCRdb processed the PCR reads anew with MiXCR; each CDR3 protein has one entry. The table lists some 460,000 distinct CDR3 sequences, 15% to 20% of them singletons. This CDR3 region has 13 residues. Trimming cost V 5 bases and J 4 bases; bases outside gene matches: 5. The germline V gene has CDR1 DFQATT and CDR2 SNEGSKA (reference sequence). Turning to this clonotype: Antigen: not known.

The sequence derives from a boy younger than two who had a stem cell transplant for Wiskott-Aldrich syndrome, so the T cells may come from the graft donor. The sample here was PBMCs, mostly from graft donor cells, taken 360 days after TCRalphabeta/CD19-depleted stem cell transplant. This sequence joins TRBV20-1 and TRBJ2-1, with 7 bases aligning to TRBD2. The CDR3 region is CSAGAGKYNEQFF. The CDR3 region has the DNA TGCAGTGCTGGAGCGGGGAAATACAATGAGCAGTTCTTC.